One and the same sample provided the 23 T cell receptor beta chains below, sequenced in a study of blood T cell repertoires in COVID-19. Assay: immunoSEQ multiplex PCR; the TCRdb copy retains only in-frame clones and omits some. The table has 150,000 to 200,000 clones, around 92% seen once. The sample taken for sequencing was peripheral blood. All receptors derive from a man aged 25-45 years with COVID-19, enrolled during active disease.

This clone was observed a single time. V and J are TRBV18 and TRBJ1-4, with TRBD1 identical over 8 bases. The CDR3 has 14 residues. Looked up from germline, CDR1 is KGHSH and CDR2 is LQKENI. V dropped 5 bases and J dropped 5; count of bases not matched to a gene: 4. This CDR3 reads CASSGTGGNEKLFF. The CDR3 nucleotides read TGTGCCAGCTCAGGGACAGGCGGGAATGAAAAACTGTTTTTT. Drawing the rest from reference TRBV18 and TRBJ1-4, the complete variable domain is NAGVMQNPRHLVRRRGQEARLRCSPMKGHSHVYWYRQLPEEGLKFMVYLQKENIIDESGMPKERFSAEFPKEGPSILRIQQVVRGDSAAYFCASSGTGGNEKLFFGSGTQLSVL.

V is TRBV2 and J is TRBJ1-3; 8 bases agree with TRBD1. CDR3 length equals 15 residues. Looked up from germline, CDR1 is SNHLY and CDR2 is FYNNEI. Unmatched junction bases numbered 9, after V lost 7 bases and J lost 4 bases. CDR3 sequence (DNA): TGTGCCAGCACCAGGGGGCAGGGGCTGGGAAACACCATATATTTT. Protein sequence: CASTRGQGLGNTIYF.

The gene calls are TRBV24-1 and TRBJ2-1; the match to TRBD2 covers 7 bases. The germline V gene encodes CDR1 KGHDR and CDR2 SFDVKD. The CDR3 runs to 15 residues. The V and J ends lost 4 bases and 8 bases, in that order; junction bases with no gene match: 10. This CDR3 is CATSDPGGSFDEQFF. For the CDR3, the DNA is TGTGCCACCAGTGACCCGGGCGGGAGTTTCGATGAGCAGTTCTTC.

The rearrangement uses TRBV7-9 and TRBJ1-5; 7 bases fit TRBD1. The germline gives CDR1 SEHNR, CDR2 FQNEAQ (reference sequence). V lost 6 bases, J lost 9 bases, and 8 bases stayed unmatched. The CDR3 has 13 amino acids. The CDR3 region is CASRRDSDLPQHF. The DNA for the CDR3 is TGTGCCAGCAGACGGGACAGCGATTTGCCCCAGCATTTT.

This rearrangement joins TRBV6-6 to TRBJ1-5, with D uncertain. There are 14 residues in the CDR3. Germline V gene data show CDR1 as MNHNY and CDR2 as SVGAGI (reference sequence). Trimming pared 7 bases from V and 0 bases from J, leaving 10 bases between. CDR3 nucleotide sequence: TGTGCCAGCACTCCGGGTTATAGCAATCAGCCCCAGCATTTT. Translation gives CASTPGYSNQPQHF.

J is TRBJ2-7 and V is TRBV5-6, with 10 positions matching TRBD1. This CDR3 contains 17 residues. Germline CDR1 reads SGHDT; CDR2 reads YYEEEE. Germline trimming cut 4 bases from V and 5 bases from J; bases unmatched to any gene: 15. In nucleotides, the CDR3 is TGTGCCAGCAGCCAGGCCGGGACAGGGGTCTGGTTCGACGAGCAGTACTTC. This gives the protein CASSQAGTGVWFDEQYF.

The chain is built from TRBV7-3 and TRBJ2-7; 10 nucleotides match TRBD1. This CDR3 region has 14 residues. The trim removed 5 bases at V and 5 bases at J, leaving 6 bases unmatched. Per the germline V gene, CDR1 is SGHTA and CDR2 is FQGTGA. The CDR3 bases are TGTGCCAGCAGCGACGGGACAGGGGTCCACGAGCAGTACTTC. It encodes CASSDGTGVHEQYF.

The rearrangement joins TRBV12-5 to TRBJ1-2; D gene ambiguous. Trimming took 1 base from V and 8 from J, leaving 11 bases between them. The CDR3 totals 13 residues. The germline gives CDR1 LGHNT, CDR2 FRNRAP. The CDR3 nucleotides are TGTGCTAGTGGTTTGGAAGCAGGTGGCGGCTACACCTTC. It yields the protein CASGLEAGGGYTF.

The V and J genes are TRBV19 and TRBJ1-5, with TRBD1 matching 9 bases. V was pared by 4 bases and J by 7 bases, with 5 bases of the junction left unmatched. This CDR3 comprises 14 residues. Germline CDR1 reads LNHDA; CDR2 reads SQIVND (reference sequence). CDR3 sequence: CASSTTGGGQPQHF. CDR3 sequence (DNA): TGTGCCAGTAGTACGACAGGGGGTGGACAGCCCCAGCATTTT.

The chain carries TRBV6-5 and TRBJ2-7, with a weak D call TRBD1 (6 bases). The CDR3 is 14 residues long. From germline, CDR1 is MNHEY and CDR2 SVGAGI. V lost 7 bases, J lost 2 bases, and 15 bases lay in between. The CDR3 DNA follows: TGTGCCAGCACCACAGGGACGGGAACCTACGAGCAGTACTTC. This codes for CASTTGTGTYEQYF.

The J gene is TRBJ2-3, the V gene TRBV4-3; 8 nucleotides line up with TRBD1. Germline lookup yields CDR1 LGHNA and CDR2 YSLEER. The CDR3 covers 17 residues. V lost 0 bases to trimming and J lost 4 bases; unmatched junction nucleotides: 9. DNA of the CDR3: TGCGCCAGCAGCCAAGATGGGACAGGCAAATTATCAGATACGCAGTATTTT. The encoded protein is CASSQDGTGKLSDTQYF.

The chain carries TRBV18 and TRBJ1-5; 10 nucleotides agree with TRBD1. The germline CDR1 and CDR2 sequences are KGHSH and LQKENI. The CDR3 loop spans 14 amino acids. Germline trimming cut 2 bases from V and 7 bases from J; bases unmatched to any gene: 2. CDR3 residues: CASSPGTGEQPQHF. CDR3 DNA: TGTGCCAGCTCACCAGGGACAGGGGAACAGCCCCAGCATTTT.

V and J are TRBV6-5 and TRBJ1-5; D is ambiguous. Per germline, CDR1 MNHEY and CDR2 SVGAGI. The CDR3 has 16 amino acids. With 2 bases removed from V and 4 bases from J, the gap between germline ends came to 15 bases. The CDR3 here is CASSYRATGGNQPQHF. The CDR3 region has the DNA TGTGCCAGCAGTTACCGGGCTACGGGAGGGAATCAGCCCCAGCATTTT.

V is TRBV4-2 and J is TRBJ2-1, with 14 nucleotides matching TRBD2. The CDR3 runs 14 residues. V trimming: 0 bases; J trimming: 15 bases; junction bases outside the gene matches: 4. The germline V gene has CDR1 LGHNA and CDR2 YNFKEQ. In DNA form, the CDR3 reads TGTGCCAGCAGCCAAGATGGGACTAGCGGGAGAGGGTTCTTC. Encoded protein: CASSQDGTSGRGFF.

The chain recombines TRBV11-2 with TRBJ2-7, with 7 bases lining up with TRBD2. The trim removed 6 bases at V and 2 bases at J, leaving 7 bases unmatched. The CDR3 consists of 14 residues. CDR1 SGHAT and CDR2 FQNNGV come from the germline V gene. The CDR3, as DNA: TGTGCCAGCAGGGGGGGGACCTCGACCTACGAGCAGTACTTC. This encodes CASRGGTSTYEQYF.

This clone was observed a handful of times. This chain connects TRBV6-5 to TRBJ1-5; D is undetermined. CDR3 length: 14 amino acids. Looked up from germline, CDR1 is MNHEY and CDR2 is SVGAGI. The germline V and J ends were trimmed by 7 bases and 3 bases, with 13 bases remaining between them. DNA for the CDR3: TGTGCCAGCATACGGGGTCTGAACAATCAGCCCCAGCATTTT. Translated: CASIRGLNNQPQHF.

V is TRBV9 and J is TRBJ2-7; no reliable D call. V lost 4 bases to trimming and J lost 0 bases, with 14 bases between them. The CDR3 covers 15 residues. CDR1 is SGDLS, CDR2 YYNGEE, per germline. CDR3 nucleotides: TGTGCCAGCAGCCCGCGAATGGTCAACTCCTACGAGCAGTACTTC. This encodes CASSPRMVNSYEQYF.

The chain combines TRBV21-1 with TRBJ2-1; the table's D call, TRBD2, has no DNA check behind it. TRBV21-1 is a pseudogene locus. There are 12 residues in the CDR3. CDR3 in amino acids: CASSLLRIAEFF. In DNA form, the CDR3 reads TGTGCCAGCAGCCTCCTTAGGATAGCGGAGTTCTTC.

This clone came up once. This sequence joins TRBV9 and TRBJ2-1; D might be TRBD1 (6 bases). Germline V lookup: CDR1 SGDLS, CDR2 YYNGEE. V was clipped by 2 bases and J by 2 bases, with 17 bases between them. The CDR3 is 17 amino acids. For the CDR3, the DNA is TGTGCCAGCAGCGTCCAAGGGGGTGAAGGGCCCTACAATGAGCAGTTCTTC. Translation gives CASSVQGGEGPYNEQFF.

CDR3 sequence reads: CASSLPSGGAGNEQFF. CDR3 nucleotide sequence: TGCGCCAGCAGCTTGCCTAGCGGGGGGGCAGGCAATGAGCAGTTCTTC. This chain uses TRBV5-1 with TRBJ2-1; 12 bases are shared with TRBD2. The J segment lost 6 bases and the V segment lost 1 base, leaving 5 bases of the junction unmatched. CDR1 and CDR2 from the germline V gene are SGHRS and YFSETQ. The CDR3 is 16 residues long.

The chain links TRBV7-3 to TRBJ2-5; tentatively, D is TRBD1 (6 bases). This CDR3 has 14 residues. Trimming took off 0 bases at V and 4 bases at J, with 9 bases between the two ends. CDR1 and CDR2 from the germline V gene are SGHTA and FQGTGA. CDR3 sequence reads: CASSLTARGETQYF. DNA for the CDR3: TGTGCCAGCAGCTTAACTGCCAGGGGAGAGACCCAGTACTTC.

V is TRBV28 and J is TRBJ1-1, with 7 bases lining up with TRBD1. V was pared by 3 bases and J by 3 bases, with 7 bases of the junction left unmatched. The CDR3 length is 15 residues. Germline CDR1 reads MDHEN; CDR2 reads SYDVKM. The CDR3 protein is CASSFPVRGDTEAFF. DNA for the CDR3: TGTGCCAGCAGTTTCCCCGTCAGGGGGGACACTGAAGCTTTCTTT. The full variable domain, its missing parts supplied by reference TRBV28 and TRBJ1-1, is DVKVTQSSRYLVKRTGEKVFLECVQDMDHENMFWYRQDPGLGLRLIYFSYDVKMKEKGDIPEGYSVSREKKERFSLILESASTNQTSMYLCASSFPVRGDTEAFFGQGTRLTVV.

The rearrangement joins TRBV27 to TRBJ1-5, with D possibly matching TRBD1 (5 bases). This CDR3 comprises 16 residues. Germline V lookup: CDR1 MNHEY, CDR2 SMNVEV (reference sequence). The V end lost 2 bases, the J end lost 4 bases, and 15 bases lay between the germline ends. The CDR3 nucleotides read TGTGCCAGCAGTTTAACGTCCGGGGGGACGAATCAGCCCCAGCATTTT. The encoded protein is CASSLTSGGTNQPQHF.